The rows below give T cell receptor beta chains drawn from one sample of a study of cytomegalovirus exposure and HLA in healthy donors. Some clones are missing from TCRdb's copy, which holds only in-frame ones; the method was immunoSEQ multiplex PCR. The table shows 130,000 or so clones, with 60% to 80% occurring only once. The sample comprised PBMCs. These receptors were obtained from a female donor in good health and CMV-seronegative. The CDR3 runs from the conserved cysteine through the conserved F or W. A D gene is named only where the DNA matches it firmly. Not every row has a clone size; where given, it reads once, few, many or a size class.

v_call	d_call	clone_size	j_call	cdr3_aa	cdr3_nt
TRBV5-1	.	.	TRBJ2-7	CASSLATGRGYEQYF	TGCGCCAGCAGCTTGGCTACTGGTCGAGGGTACGAGCAGTACTTC
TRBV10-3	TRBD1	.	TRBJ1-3	CAITPTGKTNTIYF	TGTGCCATCACCCCGACAGGGAAAACAAACACCATATATTTT
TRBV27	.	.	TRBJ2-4	CASSLWGDLAKNIQYF	TGTGCCAGCAGTTTATGGGGGGATCTAGCCAAAAACATTCAGTACTTC
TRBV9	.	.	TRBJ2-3	CASSFPGGSSTDTQYF	TGTGCCAGCAGCTTCCCTGGCGGGTCGAGCACAGATACGCAGTATTTT
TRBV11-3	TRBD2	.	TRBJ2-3	CASSSSGVTDTQYF	TGTGCCAGCAGCTCTAGCGGGGTGACAGATACGCAGTATTTT
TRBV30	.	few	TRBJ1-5	CAWSVLNQPQHF	TGTGCCTGGAGTGTACTTAATCAGCCCCAGCATTTT
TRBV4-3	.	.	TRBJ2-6	CASSHLDRISGANVLTF	TGCGCCAGCAGCCACCTCGACAGGATCTCTGGGGCCAACGTCCTGACTTTC
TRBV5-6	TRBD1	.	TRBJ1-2	CASSLRGQGAIGSGYTF	TGTGCCAGCAGCTTGAGGGGACAGGGGGCGATAGGGTCCGGCTACACCTTC
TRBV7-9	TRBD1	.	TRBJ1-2	CASSLGGGQGINYGYTF	TGTGCCAGCAGCTTAGGAGGGGGACAGGGCATTAACTATGGCTACACCTTC
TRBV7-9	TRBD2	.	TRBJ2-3	CASRATSGGTDTQYF	TGTGCCAGCAGGGCGACTAGCGGGGGCACAGATACGCAGTATTTT
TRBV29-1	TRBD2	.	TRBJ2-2	CSGAGLRTGELFF	TGCAGCGGAGCGGGACTACGAACCGGGGAGCTGTTTTTT
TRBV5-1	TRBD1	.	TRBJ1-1	CASSRGQGRGTEAFF	TGCGCCAGCAGCAGGGGACAGGGCCGGGGGACTGAAGCTTTCTTT
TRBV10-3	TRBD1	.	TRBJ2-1	CAITRDRVDEQFF	TGTGCCATCACCCGGGACAGGGTGGATGAGCAGTTCTTC
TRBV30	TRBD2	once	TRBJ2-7	CAVRLAGGYYEQYF	TGTGCCGTACGTCTAGCGGGAGGCTACTACGAGCAGTACTTC
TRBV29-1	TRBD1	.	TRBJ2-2	CSVEVLRDRGQNTGELFF	TGCAGCGTTGAAGTTCTTAGGGACAGGGGTCAGAACACCGGGGAGCTGTTTTTT
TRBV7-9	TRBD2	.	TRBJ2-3	CASSLTSGRALDTQYF	TGTGCCAGCAGCTTAACTAGCGGGAGGGCCCTAGATACGCAGTATTTT
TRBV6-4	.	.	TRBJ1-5	CASSDWISQTHSNQPQHF	TGTGCCAGCAGTGACTGGATTTCACAGACCCATAGCAATCAGCCCCAGCATTTT
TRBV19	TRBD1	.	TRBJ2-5	CASSIGGQETQYF	TGTGCCAGTAGTATAGGGGGACAGGAGACCCAGTACTTC
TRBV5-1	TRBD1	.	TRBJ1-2	CASSLGAGGSNYGYTF	TGCGCCAGCAGCTTGGGAGCAGGGGGCAGTAACTATGGCTACACCTTC
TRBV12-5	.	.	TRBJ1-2	CASGPSGGRGYTF	TGTGCTAGTGGTCCGTCGGGGGGCAGGGGCTACACCTTC
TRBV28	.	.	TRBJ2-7	CASSPIRDTYEQYF	TGTGCCAGCAGTCCAATCAGGGACACCTACGAGCAGTACTTC
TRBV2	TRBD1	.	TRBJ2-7	CASTPDRAGYEQYF	TGTGCCAGCACCCCGGACAGGGCGGGGTACGAGCAGTACTTC
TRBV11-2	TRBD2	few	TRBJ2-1	CASSLPPLTSGYNEQFF	TGTGCCAGCAGCTTACCCCCCTTGACTAGCGGCTACAATGAGCAGTTCTTC
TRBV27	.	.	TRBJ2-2	CASSFDFDRSTGELLF	TGTGCCAGCAGTTTCGACTTTGACAGGTCCACCGGGGAGCTGCTTTTT
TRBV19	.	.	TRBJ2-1	CASRRGGENEQFF	TGTGCCAGTCGGCGCGGCGGGGAGAATGAGCAGTTCTTC
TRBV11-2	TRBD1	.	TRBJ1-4	CASRLLTGGREKLFF	TGTGCCAGCAGACTGCTGACAGGGGGGAGAGAAAAACTGTTTTTT
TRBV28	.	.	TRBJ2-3	CASSFPSSTALTDTQYF	TGTGCCAGCAGTTTCCCATCATCGACAGCCCTCACAGATACGCAGTATTTT
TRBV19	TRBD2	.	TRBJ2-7	CASSINGFRLAGDEQYF	TGTGCCAGTAGTATAAATGGCTTTCGGCTAGCGGGAGACGAGCAGTACTTC
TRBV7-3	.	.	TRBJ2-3	CASSLRPGYTDTQYF	TGTGCCAGCAGCTTACGGCCAGGTTACACAGATACGCAGTATTTT
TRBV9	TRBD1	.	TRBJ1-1	CASSGGGTGTEAFF	TGTGCCAGCAGCGGAGGGGGCACGGGTACTGAAGCTTTCTTT
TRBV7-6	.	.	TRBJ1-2	CASSFAGNYGYTF	TGTGCCAGCAGCTTCGCAGGCAACTATGGCTACACCTTC
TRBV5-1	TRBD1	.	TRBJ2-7	CASSLPGTGRSYEQYF	TGCGCCAGCAGCTTACCCGGGACAGGTCGTTCCTACGAGCAGTACTTC
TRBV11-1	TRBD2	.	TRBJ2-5	CASSLGLAEETQYF	TGTGCCAGCAGCTTGGGACTAGCGGAAGAGACCCAGTACTTC
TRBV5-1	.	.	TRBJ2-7	CASSLAAQGYNSYEQYF	TGCGCCAGCAGCTTGGCCGCCCAGGGTTATAACTCCTACGAGCAGTACTTC
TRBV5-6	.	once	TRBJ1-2	CASISRGHGYTF	TGTGCCAGCATTTCCAGGGGCCATGGCTACACCTTC
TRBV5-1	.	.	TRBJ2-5	CASALGGAGIQETQYF	TGCGCCAGCGCCCTAGGGGGGGCGGGGATCCAAGAGACCCAGTACTTC
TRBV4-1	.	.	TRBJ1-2	CASSLARGSVVGYTF	TGCGCCAGCAGCCTCGCTCGGGGTAGTGTAGTAGGCTACACCTTC
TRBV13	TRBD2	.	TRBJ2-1	CASSGLGLAGLSYNEQFF	TGTGCCAGCAGCGGGCTGGGACTAGCGGGCCTCTCCTACAATGAGCAGTTCTTC
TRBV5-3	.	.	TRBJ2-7	CARIPGTYEQYF	TGTGCCAGAATCCCCGGGACTTACGAGCAGTACTTC
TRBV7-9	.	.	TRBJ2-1	CASSLVTGHHNEQFF	TGTGCCAGCAGCTTAGTAACAGGGCACCACAATGAGCAGTTCTTC